Detailed here is one TCR beta chain. As yet, its antigen is unknown. V dropped 1 base and J dropped 8 bases, with 24 bases sitting between them. Germline loops: CDR1 GTSNPN, CDR2 SVGIG (reference sequence). The CDR3 totals 16 residues. The data belong to a study of cytotoxic CD8 clonotypes in ibrutinib-treated CLL. Study background: Collecting the response samples happened after a median 12 months of treatment, with a range of 6 to 36. Samples showed on average about 250,000 productive templates and tens of thousands of productive rearrangements. Study findings and constraints: Public clonotypes showed up rarely, and on treatment they shrank or held steady. Higher circulating CD8+ T-cell counts strongly accompanied higher baseline clonality, above age-matched healthy donors.

Repertoires were generated with immunoSEQ multiplex PCR, while TCRdb's copy carries only in-frame clones and drops some. Of over 30,000 clones in the sample, 65% to 70% were seen once. The rearrangement links TRBV30 to TRBJ2-7, with a possible D match to TRBD2 (7 bases). This receptor was obtained from a human donor with chronic lymphocytic leukemia. The starting material was PBMCs, obtained at disease progression, from a patient treated with ibrutinib. CDR3 coding DNA: TGTGCCTGGAGTGCCGCCATTGGGGGGGGCCCCACTCAGCAGTACTTC. It encodes CAWSAAIGGGPTQQYF.